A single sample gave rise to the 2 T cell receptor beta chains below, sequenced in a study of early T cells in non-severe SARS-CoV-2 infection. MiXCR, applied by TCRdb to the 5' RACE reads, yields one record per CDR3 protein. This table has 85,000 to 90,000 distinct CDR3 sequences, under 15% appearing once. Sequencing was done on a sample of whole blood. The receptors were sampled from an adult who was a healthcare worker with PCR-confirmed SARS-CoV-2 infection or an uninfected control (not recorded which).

The chain's CDR3 is CASSTQGAPGELFF. As DNA, the CDR3 is TGTGCCAGCAGCACACAAGGGGCCCCCGGGGAGCTGTTTTTT. The rearrangement uses TRBV7-6 and TRBJ2-2, with D possibly matching TRBD1 (5 bases). The CDR3 spans 14 residues. From germline, CDR1 is SGHVS and CDR2 FNYEAQ. Trimming removed 5 bases at V and 6 bases at J, with 13 bases between.

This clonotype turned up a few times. CDR3 in amino acids: CSVEKWNTEAFF. Here the CDR3 DNA reads TGCAGCGTTGAAAAGTGGAACACTGAAGCTTTCTTT. This chain connects TRBV29-1 to TRBJ1-1; no clear D gene. The CDR3 runs to 12 residues. Trimming took off 2 bases at V and 1 base at J, with 5 bases between the two ends. In germline, CDR1 is SQVTM, CDR2 ANQGSEA.